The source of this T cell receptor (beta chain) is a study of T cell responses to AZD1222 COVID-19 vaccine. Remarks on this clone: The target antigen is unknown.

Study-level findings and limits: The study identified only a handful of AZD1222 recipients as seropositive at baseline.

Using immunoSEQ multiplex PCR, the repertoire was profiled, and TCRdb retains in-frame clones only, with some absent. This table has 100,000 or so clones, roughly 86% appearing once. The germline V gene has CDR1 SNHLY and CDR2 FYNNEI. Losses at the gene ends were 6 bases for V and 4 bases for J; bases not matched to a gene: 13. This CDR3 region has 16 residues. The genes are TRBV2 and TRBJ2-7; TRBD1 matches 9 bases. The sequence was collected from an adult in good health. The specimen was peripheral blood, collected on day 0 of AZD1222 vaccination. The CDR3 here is CASSPAGNRGRYEQYF. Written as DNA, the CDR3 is TGTGCCAGCAGCCCGGCGGGGAACAGGGGGCGATACGAGCAGTACTTC.